This T cell receptor (beta chain) was captured by sequencing in a study of blood T cell repertoires in COVID-19. Study at large: Sources were T cells, B-cell-depleted T cells, or PBMCs; the material itself was cDNA or gDNA.

Profiled with immunoSEQ multiplex PCR; TCRdb holds only in-frame clones, not every one. The data show under 300,000 clones, around four fifths seen once. This receptor was taken from a middle-aged woman with active or convalescent COVID-19. Specimen: peripheral blood.

In DNA, the CDR3 is TGCGCCAGCAGCCTCACCTACGCAGGGATCAATCAGCCCCAGCATTTT. Protein sequence: CASSLTYAGINQPQHF. The chain carries TRBV4-1 and TRBJ1-5, with D perhaps matching TRBD1 (5 bases). Germline V gene sequence: CDR1 MGHRA, CDR2 YSYEKL. The CDR3 has 16 residues. V lost 4 bases, J lost 3 bases, and 16 bases lay in between.